Sequencing of this T cell receptor beta chain was carried out in a study of CD8+ T cells in alopecia areata. RNA extraction and reverse transcription yielded cDNA as sequencing template. TCRdb keeps only in-frame clones here, not all; method: immunoSEQ multiplex PCR. The sample contains 110,000 to 150,000 clones, roughly 80% of which appear only once. The V gene's germline CDR1 is MGHRA and CDR2 YSYEKL. V shed 1 base and J 7 bases; nucleotides not matched to a gene: 10. This CDR3 contains 18 residues. Treatment described: oral pan-JAK inhibitor, 5-10 mg twice daily. The TCR sequence derives from a human donor with alopecia areata. The material sequenced was CD8+ T cells sorted from blood, taken at week 4, from a patient treated with tofacitinib. The chain employs TRBV4-1 and TRBJ2-2; 12 bases are shared with TRBD2. The CDR3 spells CASSQASGLAGRDGELFF. The DNA of the CDR3 is TGCGCCAGCAGCCAAGCCTCGGGACTAGCGGGTCGGGACGGGGAGCTGTTTTTT.